Listed here are 25 T cell receptor beta chains from one sample, sequenced in a study of blood T cells in healthy people across ages. A second PCR, run for about 7 to 11 cycles, used a sample-barcoded 5' primer plus a J-beta primer mix. TCRdb passed the 5' RACE reads through MiXCR, listing each CDR3 protein once. The data contain about 1.6 million distinct CDR3 sequences, 30% to 40% of them seen just once; the ten biggest clones take up about 11%. Material: blood. All receptors come from a woman aged 25 to 39 in good health.

This clonotype has more than one count but fewer than ten. V is TRBV27 and J is TRBJ2-7; 7 bases agree with TRBD1. The germline gives CDR1 MNHEY, CDR2 SMNVEV (reference sequence). Trimming cost V 9 bases and J 2 bases; bases outside gene matches: 7. The CDR3 has 13 residues. CDR3 region: CASGSGQTYEQYF. CDR3 DNA sequence: TGTGCCAGTGGTTCGGGACAGACCTACGAGCAGTACTTC.

This chain joins TRBV3-1 and TRBJ2-3; D is ambiguous. The V gene's germline CDR1 is LGHDT and CDR2 YNNKEL (reference sequence). This CDR3 is built from 10 residues. Trimming stripped 11 bases from V and 2 bases from J, with 5 bases between. The CDR3 here is CARVTDTQYF. The DNA of the CDR3 is TGTGCCCGAGTCACAGATACGCAGTATTTT.

This clonotype was seen only once. The CDR3 DNA reads TGTGCCAGCAGAACCGATGGCTACACCTTC. Translation: CASRTDGYTF. This sequence joins TRBV7-3 and TRBJ1-2; D is unresolved. Germline CDR1 is SGHTA and CDR2 is FQGTGA. CDR3 length: 10 residues. V lost 6 bases and J 6 bases, leaving 5 bases between the germline ends.

In its sample, this clonotype was seen a few times. The rearrangement links TRBV20-1 to TRBJ2-7, with D maybe TRBD2 (6 bases). Trimming left V 6 bases short and J 1 base short, with 13 bases between. This CDR3 has 13 residues. Germline lookup yields CDR1 DFQATT and CDR2 SNEGSKA (reference sequence). The CDR3 here is CSANRDWSYEQYF. The CDR3 DNA sequence: TGCAGTGCCAACCGGGACTGGTCCTACGAGCAGTACTTC.

About this clonotype: Mismatch with germline at one junction end may stem from a read error. The J gene is TRBJ2-3, the V gene TRBV20-1; D gene unclear. Germline V gene lookup returns CDR1 DFQATT and CDR2 SNEGSKA (reference sequence). The CDR3 is 14 residues long. In nucleotides, the CDR3 is TGCAGTGCTAGGCGGTCAGCATACTCAGATGCGCAGTATTTT. This gives the protein CSARRSAYSDAQYF.

J is TRBJ1-5 and V is TRBV10-3; 8 bases match TRBD1. Germline lookup yields CDR1 ENHRY and CDR2 SYGVKD. The CDR3 is 16 amino acids. The J segment lost 2 bases and the V segment lost 4 bases, leaving 7 bases of the junction unmatched. The CDR3: CAISAVQGAGNQPQHF. CDR3 sequence (DNA): TGTGCCATCAGTGCTGTTCAGGGGGCTGGCAATCAGCCCCAGCATTTT.

The rearrangement joins TRBV6-2 or TRBV6-3 to TRBJ2-2, with no clear D. Trimming removed 6 bases at V and 5 bases at J, with 16 bases between. Germline V gives CDR1 MNHEY, CDR2 SVGEGT. The CDR3 loop spans 15 amino acids. This CDR3 is CASRKGSHPTGELFF. For the CDR3, the DNA is TGTGCCAGCAGGAAAGGGTCCCACCCTACCGGGGAGCTGTTTTTT.

This sequence joins TRBV3-1 and TRBJ2-5; TRBD2 matches at 12 bases. The V gene's germline CDR1 is LGHDT and CDR2 YNNKEL (reference sequence). Trimming at V came to 0 bases and at J to 1 base, leaving 6 bases not matched to a gene. This CDR3 comprises 18 residues. DNA for the CDR3: TGTGCCAGCAGCCAAGAACCGCGACTAGCGGGGGTCCAAGAGACCCAGTACTTC. As protein: CASSQEPRLAGVQETQYF.

J is TRBJ1-6 and V is TRBV28; 7 bases map to TRBD1. Germline CDR1 reads MDHEN; CDR2 reads SYDVKM. The V and J ends lost 6 bases and 6 bases, in that order; junction bases with no gene match: 11. This CDR3 comprises 16 residues. The CDR3 bases are TGTGCCAGCAGACAACAGGGGTGGGATGGTAATTCACCCCTCCACTTT. It encodes CASRQQGWDGNSPLHF.

As regards this clonotype: Germline is not matched at one junction end, which may reflect a read error. The CDR3: CASSLEAPPGTKAFF. The CDR3 DNA is TGCGCCAGCAGCTTGGAGGCCCCCCCTGGCACTAAAGCTTTCTTT. This sequence joins TRBV5-1 and TRBJ1-1; D is unclear. Germline lookup yields CDR1 SGHRS and CDR2 YFSETQ. The CDR3 runs 15 residues.

The chain is built from TRBV10-2 and TRBJ2-7; D may match TRBD1 or TRBD2 (5 bases each). V lost 4 bases, J lost 1 base, and 17 bases lay in between. The CDR3 extends over 16 amino acids. CDR1 and CDR2 (germline): WSHSY, SAAADI. Written as DNA, the CDR3 is TGCGCCAGCAGTGGGGGACCAACAGACAGTTCCTACGAGCAGTACTTC. This sequence encodes CASSGGPTDSSYEQYF.

The V call is TRBV21-1, the J call TRBJ2-5; TRBD2 is the table's D call and was not checked against the DNA. TRBV21-1 is recorded as a pseudogene. This CDR3 is built from 21 residues. The CDR3 here is CASSKGGALWGRSARKETQYF. CDR3 nucleotides: TGTGCCAGCAGCAAAGGGGGGGCCCTGTGGGGAAGGTCTGCTAGGAAAGAGACCCAGTACTTC.

Worth noting for this clonotype: A read error may be the cause here, since a much bigger clone is one base away. The V gene is TRBV10-3, the J gene TRBJ2-1, with TRBD1 matching 8 bases. The CDR3 is 16 residues long. The germline V gene encodes CDR1 ENHRY and CDR2 SYGVKD. The CDR3 coding sequence is TGTGCCATCAGTAAAAAACCGGGACAGGAGCCCAATGAGCGGTTCTTC. Protein product: CAISKKPGQEPNERFF.

This clonotype has a handful of counts. The rearrangement joins TRBV10-3 to TRBJ1-2; D is undetermined. The CDR3 spans 16 residues. The V end was cut by 6 bases, the J end by 0 bases, with 17 bases between. Looked up from germline, CDR1 is ENHRY and CDR2 is SYGVKD. The CDR3: CAISPSGPGTNYGYTF. The CDR3 region has the DNA TGTGCCATCAGCCCCTCTGGACCTGGAACTAACTATGGCTACACCTTC.

This clonotype was recorded many times. The chain combines TRBV5-1 with TRBJ2-5, with D unresolved. V was pared by 4 bases and J by 3 bases, with 16 bases between. Germline V gene sequence: CDR1 SGHRS, CDR2 YFSETQ. The CDR3 length is 15 residues. For the CDR3, the DNA is TGCGCCAGCAGCCTCTTTGGGGTTCGGGAAGAGACCCAGTACTTC. It translates to CASSLFGVREETQYF.

V is TRBV20-1 and J is TRBJ1-2; tentatively, D is TRBD1 (5 bases). Germline V gene sequence: CDR1 DFQATT, CDR2 SNEGSKA (reference sequence). The CDR3 contains 15 residues. Trimming stripped 2 bases from V and 8 bases from J, with 21 bases between. This chain's CDR3 is CSARRFRDSSRGYTF. The CDR3 DNA sequence: TGCAGTGCTAGACGGTTCAGGGATAGTTCTAGGGGCTACACCTTC.

At least ten counts were recorded for this clonotype. The rearrangement links TRBV7-9 to TRBJ2-5; 11 positions match TRBD2. The J segment lost 2 bases and the V segment lost 5 bases, leaving 4 bases of the junction unmatched. The CDR3 is 15 amino acids. Germline V gives CDR1 SEHNR, CDR2 FQNEAQ (reference sequence). In DNA form, the CDR3 reads TGTGCCAGCAGCCTCCTAGCGGGAGGTCAAGAGACCCAGTACTTC. Translated: CASSLLAGGQETQYF.

This chain connects TRBV11-1 to TRBJ2-3; tentative D call: TRBD2 (6 bases). The CDR3 has 17 residues. The germline V gene has CDR1 SGHAT and CDR2 FQDESV (reference sequence). Trimming removed 0 bases from V and 1 base from J, with 14 bases in between. DNA for the CDR3: TGTGCCAGCAGCTTAGCCCCCCCCCGCGGGGGCACAGATACGCAGTATTTT. Amino acid sequence: CASSLAPPRGGTDTQYF. Full variable domain (outside the CDR3, taken from reference TRBV11-1 and TRBJ2-3): EAEVAQSPRYKITEKSQAVAFWCDPISGHATLYWYRQILGQGPELLVQFQDESVVDDSQLPKDRFSAERLKGVDSTLKIQPAELGDSAMYLCASSLAPPRGGTDTQYFGPGTRLTVL.

This clonotype was seen a few times. The chain is built from TRBV20-1 and TRBJ1-1; no clear D gene. V was trimmed by 7 bases and J by 6 bases, leaving 21 bases between them. Per germline, CDR1 DFQATT and CDR2 SNEGSKA (reference sequence). There are 14 residues in the CDR3. CDR3 sequence: CSVQYALTGSEAFF. DNA for the CDR3: TGCAGTGTGCAATATGCACTTACTGGGTCTGAAGCTTTCTTT.

This chain uses TRBV14 with TRBJ2-7; D gene unclear. Germline values: CDR1 SGHDN, CDR2 FVKESK. Trimming took 0 bases from V and 10 from J, leaving 13 bases between them. The CDR3 spans 13 residues. This CDR3 is CASSQEVISSQYF. The CDR3 DNA is TGTGCCAGCAGCCAAGAGGTCATCTCCTCCCAGTACTTC.

The chain joins TRBV14 to TRBJ2-7, with 7 bases fitting TRBD1. CDR3 size: 23 residues. The trim removed 0 bases at V and 3 bases at J, leaving 29 bases unmatched. The germline V gene encodes CDR1 SGHDN and CDR2 FVKESK. The CDR3 DNA sequence: TGTGCCAGCAGCCAAGATCTGAATAAAACAGGGGCAGGGTTACCAGGGGAGCACTACGAGCAGTACTTC. Protein product: CASSQDLNKTGAGLPGEHYEQYF.

This chain links TRBV7-2 with TRBJ1-6; TRBD1 matches at 7 bases. V shed 3 bases and J 7 bases; nucleotides not matched to a gene: 6. CDR1 SGHTA and CDR2 FQGNSA come from the germline V gene. This CDR3 comprises 15 residues. CDR3: CASSFSGTANSPLHF. In nucleotides, the CDR3 is TGTGCCAGCAGCTTCTCCGGGACAGCAAATTCACCCCTCCACTTT.

This clonotype was observed a handful of times. The V and J genes are TRBV7-9 and TRBJ2-2; 8 positions match TRBD1. The CDR3 runs to 15 residues. Germline loops: CDR1 SEHNR, CDR2 FQNEAQ (reference sequence). V dropped 10 bases and J dropped 0; count of bases not matched to a gene: 7. CDR3 amino acids: CAIVRGPTNTGELFF. As DNA, the CDR3 is TGTGCCATCGTCAGGGGGCCAACGAACACCGGGGAGCTGTTTTTT. The full variable domain, with the rest looked up from reference TRBV7-9 and TRBJ2-2, is DTGVSQNPRHKITKRGQNVTFRCDPISEHNRLYWYRQTLGQGPEFLTYFQNEAQLEKSRLLSDRFSAERPKGSFSTLEIQRTEQGDSAMYLCAIVRGPTNTGELFFGEGSRLTVL.

With regard to this clonotype: Possible read error: a much larger clone is one base away. The CDR3 coding sequence is TGCAGCGTTGAAACCGGCGGCCACACCTTC. Residues: CSVETGGHTF. The chain uses TRBV29-1 and TRBJ1-2; D is unresolved. The CDR3 extends over 10 amino acids. Trimming pared 2 bases from V and 12 bases from J, leaving 10 bases between. Per the germline V gene, CDR1 is SQVTM and CDR2 is ANQGSEA.

This clonotype occurred many times. The chain joins TRBV20-1 to TRBJ2-5; 7 nucleotides align to TRBD2. Trimming removed 6 bases from V and 2 bases from J; junction bases left unmatched: 9. Looked up from germline, CDR1 is DFQATT and CDR2 is SNEGSKA (reference sequence). The CDR3 loop spans 14 amino acids. The CDR3 here is CSAPAPAGQETQYF. The CDR3, as DNA: TGCAGTGCCCCAGCCCCAGCGGGACAAGAGACCCAGTACTTC.